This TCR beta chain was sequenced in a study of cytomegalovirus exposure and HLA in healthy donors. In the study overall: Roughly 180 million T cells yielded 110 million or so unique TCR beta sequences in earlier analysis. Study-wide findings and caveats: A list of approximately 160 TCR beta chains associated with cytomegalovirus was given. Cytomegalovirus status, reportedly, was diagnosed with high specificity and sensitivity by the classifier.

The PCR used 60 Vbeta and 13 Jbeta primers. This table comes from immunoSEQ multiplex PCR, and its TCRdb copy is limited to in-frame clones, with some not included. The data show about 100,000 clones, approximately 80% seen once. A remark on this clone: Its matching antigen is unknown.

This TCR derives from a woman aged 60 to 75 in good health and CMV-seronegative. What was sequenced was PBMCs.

CDR3 in DNA: TGTGCCAGCAGCTTAGGCCGGGGGGGCTATGAGCAGTTCTTC. This codes for CASSLGRGGYEQFF. This sequence joins TRBV13 and TRBJ2-1; TRBD2 agrees at 8 bases. J gave up 8 bases and V 0 bases, and 3 bases lay outside the gene matches. There are 14 residues in the CDR3. Germline V gene sequence: CDR1 PRHDT, CDR2 FYEKMQ (reference sequence).